The subject of this entry is one T cell receptor beta chain. No antigen is known for it. Other DNA sequences in this specimen translate into the identical CDR3. Profiled with immunoSEQ multiplex PCR; TCRdb holds only in-frame clones, not every one. The sample contains some 2.3 million clones, 90% to 95% of which appear only once. With 2 bases clipped from V and 5 bases from J, the junction kept 4 bases outside the gene matches. This CDR3 contains 16 residues. The V gene's germline CDR1 is MNHEY and CDR2 SMNVEV (reference sequence). This sample is part of a study of shared clonotypes between healthy human individuals. Study-level information: The plates for each donor numbered three CD4 naive, three CD4 memory, two CD8 naive and one CD8 memory.

Study-wide results and limits: An anticipated effect of sequencing depth on clonotype sharing among donors was recognized. Some naive CD4 clonotypes, around 5%, turned up in common across a handful of donors.

This receptor was obtained from a man aged 18 to 30 in good health. Some clones in this sample may be carry-over from other donors' samples. Sequencing was carried out using naive CD4+ T cells from PBMCs. Subset specified: CD45RA+ positively selected. This chain uses TRBV27 with TRBJ2-2, with 11 bases lining up with TRBD2. CDR3 in DNA: TGTGCCAGCAGTTTACTAGCGGGAGGTAAAACCGGGGAGCTGTTTTTT. Amino acids: CASSLLAGGKTGELFF.